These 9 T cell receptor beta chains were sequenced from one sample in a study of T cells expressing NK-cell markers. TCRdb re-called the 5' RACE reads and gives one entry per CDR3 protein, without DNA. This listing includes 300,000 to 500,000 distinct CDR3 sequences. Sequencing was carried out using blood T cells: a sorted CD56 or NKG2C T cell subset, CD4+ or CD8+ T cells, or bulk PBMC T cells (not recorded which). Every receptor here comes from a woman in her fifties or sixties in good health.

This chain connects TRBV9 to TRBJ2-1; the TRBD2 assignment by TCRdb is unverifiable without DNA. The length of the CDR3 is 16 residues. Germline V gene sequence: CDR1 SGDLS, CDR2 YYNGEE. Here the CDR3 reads CASSLQTSGVRNEQFF.

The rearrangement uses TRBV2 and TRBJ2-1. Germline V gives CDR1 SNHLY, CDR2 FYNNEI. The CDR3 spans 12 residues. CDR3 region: CASTRQNNEQFF.

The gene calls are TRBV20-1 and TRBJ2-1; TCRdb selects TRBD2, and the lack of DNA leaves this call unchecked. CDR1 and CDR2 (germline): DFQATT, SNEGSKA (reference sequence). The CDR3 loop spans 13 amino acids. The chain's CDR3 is CSAGSKLAGGQFF.

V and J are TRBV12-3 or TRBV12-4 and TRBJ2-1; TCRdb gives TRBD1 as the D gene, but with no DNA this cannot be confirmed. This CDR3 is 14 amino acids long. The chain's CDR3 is CASSLIVGGNEQFF.

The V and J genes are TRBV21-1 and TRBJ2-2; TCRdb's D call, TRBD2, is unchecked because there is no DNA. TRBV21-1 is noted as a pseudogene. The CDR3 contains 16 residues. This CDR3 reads CASSKDEGPNTGELFF.

This CDR3 is CASSSKASEQYF. This rearrangement joins TRBV7-9 to TRBJ2-7. CDR1 SEHNR and CDR2 FQNEAQ come from the germline V gene (reference sequence). The CDR3 sequence is 12 residues long. Filled out from reference TRBV7-9 and TRBJ2-7, the complete variable domain reads DTGVSQNPRHKITKRGQNVTFRCDPISEHNRLYWYRQTLGQGPEFLTYFQNEAQLEKSRLLSDRFSAERPKGSFSTLEIQRTEQGDSAMYLCASSSKASEQYFGPGTRLTVT.

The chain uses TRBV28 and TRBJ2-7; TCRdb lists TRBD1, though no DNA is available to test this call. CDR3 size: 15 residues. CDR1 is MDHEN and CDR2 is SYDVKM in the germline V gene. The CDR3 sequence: CASSLSGGQLYEQYF.

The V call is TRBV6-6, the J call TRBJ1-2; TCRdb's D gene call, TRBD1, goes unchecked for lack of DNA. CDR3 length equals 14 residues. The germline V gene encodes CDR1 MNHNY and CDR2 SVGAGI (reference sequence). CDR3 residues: CASSYSRGNYGYTF.

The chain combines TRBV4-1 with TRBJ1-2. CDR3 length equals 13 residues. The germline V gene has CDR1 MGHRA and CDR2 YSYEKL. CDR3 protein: CASSQEPGMSYTF.